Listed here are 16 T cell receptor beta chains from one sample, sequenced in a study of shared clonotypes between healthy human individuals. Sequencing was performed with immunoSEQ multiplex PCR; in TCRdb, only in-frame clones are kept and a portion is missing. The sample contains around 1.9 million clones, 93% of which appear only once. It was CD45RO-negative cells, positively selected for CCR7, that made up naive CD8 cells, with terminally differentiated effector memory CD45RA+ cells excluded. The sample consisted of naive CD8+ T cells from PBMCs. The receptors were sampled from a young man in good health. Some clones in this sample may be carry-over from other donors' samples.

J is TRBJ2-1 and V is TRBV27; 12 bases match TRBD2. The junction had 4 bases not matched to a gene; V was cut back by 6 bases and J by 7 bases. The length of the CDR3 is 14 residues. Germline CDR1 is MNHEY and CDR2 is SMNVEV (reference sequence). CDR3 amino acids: CASSSTSGRNEQFF. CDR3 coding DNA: TGTGCCAGCAGCTCCACTAGCGGGAGGAATGAGCAGTTCTTC.

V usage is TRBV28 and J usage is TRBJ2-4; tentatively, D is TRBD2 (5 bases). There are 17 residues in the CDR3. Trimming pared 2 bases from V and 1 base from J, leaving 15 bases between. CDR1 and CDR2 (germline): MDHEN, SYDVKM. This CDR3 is CASSLGRGSAAKNIQYF. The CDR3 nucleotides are TGTGCCAGCAGTTTAGGTCGGGGTAGCGCGGCCAAAAACATTCAGTACTTC.

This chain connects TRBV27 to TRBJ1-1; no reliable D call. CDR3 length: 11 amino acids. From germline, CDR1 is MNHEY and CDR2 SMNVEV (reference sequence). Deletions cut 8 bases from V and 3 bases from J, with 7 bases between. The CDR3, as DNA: TGTGCCAGCTGGAGAGACACTGAAGCTTTCTTT. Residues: CASWRDTEAFF.

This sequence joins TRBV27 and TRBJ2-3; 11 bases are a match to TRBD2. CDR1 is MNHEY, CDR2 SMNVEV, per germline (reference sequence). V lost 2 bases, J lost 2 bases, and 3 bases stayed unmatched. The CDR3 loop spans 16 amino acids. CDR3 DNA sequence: TGTGCCAGCAGTTTAACACTAGCGGGAGACACAGATACGCAGTATTTT. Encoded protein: CASSLTLAGDTDTQYF.

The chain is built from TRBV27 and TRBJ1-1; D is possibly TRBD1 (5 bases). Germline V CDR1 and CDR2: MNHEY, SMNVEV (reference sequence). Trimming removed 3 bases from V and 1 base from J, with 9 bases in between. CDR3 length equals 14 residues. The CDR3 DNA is TGTGCCAGCAGTTTGGTTGGGACGAACACTGAAGCTTTCTTT. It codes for CASSLVGTNTEAFF.

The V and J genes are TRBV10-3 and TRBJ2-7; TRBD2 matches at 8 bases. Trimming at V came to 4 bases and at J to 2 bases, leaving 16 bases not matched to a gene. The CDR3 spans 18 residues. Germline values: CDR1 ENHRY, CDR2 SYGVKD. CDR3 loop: CAISGPPIPGLEPYEQYF. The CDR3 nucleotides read TGTGCCATCAGTGGCCCCCCTATACCGGGACTAGAACCCTACGAGCAGTACTTC.

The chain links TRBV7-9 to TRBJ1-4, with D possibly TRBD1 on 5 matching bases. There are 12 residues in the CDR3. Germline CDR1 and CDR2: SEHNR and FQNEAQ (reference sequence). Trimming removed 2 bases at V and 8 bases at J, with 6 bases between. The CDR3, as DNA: TGTGCCAGCAGCTTATGGGACGAAAAACTGTTTTTT. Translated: CASSLWDEKLFF. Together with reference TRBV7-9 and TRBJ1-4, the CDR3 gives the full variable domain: DTGVSQNPRHKITKRGQNVTFRCDPISEHNRLYWYRQTLGQGPEFLTYFQNEAQLEKSRLLSDRFSAERPKGSFSTLEIQRTEQGDSAMYLCASSLWDEKLFFGSGTQLSVL.

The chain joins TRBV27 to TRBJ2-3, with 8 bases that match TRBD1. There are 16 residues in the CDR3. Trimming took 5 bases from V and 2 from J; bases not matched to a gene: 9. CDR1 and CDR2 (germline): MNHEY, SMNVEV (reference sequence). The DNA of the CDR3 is TGTGCCAGCAGTCCGGGTTTGACAGGGGCCACAGATACGCAGTATTTT. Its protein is CASSPGLTGATDTQYF.

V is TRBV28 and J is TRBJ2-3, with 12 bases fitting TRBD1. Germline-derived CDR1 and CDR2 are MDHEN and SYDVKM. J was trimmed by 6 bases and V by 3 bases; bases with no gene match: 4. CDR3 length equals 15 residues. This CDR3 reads CASSLSGTGGDTQYF. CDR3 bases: TGTGCCAGCAGTTTGAGTGGGACAGGGGGCGATACGCAGTATTTT.

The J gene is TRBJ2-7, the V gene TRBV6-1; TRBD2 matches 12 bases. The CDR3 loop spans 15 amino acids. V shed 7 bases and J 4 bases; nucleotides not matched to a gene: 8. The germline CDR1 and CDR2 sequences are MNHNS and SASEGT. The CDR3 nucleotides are TGTGCCAGCAATCTAGCGGGAGGGCCTAGTTACGAGCAGTACTTC. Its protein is CASNLAGGPSYEQYF.

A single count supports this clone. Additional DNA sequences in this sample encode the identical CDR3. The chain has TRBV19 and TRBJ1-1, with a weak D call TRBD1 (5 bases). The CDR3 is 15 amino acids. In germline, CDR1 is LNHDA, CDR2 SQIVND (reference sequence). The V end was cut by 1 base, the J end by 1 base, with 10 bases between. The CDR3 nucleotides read TGTGCCAGTAGTATAGTCCCAACAGGGAACACTGAAGCTTTCTTT. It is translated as CASSIVPTGNTEAFF.

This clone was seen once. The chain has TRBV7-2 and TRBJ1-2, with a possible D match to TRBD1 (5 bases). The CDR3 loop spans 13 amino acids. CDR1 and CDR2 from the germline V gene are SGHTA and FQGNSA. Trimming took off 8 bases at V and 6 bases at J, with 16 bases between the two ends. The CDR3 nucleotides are TGTGCCAGCGGCAGGGTTCGGAACGATGGCTACACCTTC. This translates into CASGRVRNDGYTF.

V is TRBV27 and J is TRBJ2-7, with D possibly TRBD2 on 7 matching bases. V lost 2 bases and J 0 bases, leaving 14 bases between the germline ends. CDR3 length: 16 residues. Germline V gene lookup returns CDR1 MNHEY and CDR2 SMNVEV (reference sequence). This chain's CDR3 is CASSLRGEGGSYEQYF. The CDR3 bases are TGTGCCAGCAGTTTAAGAGGGGAGGGGGGCTCCTACGAGCAGTACTTC.

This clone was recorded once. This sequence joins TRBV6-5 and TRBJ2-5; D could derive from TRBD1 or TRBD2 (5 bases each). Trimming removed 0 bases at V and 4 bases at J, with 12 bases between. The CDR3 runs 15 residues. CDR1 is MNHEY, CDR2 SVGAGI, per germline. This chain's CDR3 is CASSYSFPGTETQYF. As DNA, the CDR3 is TGTGCCAGCAGTTACTCGTTCCCGGGGACAGAGACCCAGTACTTC.

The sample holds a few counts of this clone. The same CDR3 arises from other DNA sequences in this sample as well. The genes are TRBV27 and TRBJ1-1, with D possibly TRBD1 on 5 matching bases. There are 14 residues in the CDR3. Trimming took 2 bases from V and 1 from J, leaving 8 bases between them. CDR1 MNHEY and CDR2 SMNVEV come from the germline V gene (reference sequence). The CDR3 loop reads CASSLLDRNTEAFF. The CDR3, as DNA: TGTGCCAGCAGTTTACTCGACAGGAACACTGAAGCTTTCTTT.

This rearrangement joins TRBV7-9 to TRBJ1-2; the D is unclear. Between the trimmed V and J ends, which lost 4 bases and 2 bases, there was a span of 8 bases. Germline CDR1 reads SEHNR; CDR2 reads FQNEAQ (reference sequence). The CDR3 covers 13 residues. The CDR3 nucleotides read TGTGCCAGCAGCTCGGAAGTCAACTATGGCTACACCTTC. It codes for CASSSEVNYGYTF.